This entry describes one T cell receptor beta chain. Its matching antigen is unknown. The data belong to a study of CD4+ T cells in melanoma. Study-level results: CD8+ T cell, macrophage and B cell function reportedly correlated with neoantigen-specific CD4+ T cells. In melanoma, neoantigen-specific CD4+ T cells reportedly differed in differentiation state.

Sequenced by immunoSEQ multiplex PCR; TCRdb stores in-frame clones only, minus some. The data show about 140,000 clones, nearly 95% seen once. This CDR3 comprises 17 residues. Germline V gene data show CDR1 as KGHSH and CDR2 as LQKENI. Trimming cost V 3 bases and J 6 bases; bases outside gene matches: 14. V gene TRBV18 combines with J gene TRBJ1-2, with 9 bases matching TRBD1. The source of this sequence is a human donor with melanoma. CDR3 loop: CASSPGMPGQGFDGYTF. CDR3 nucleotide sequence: TGTGCCAGCTCACCGGGGATGCCGGGACAGGGTTTTGATGGCTACACCTTC.